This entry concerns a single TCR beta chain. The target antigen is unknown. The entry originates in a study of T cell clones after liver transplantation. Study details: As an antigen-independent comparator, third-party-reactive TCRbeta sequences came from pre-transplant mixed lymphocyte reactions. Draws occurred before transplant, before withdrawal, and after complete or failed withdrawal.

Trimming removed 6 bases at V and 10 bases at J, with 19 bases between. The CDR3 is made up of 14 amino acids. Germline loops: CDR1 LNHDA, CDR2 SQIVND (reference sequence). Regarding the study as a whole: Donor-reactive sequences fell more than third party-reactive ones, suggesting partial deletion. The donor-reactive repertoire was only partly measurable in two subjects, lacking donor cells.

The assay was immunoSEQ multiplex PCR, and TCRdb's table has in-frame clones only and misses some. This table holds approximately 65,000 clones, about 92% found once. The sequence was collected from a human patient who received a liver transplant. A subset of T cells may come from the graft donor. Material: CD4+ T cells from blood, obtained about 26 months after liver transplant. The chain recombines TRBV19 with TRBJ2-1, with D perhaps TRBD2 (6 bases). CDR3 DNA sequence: TGTGCCAGTAGCTACTCGGGGACTGTCGGGGAGCAGTTCTTC. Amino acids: CASSYSGTVGEQFF.